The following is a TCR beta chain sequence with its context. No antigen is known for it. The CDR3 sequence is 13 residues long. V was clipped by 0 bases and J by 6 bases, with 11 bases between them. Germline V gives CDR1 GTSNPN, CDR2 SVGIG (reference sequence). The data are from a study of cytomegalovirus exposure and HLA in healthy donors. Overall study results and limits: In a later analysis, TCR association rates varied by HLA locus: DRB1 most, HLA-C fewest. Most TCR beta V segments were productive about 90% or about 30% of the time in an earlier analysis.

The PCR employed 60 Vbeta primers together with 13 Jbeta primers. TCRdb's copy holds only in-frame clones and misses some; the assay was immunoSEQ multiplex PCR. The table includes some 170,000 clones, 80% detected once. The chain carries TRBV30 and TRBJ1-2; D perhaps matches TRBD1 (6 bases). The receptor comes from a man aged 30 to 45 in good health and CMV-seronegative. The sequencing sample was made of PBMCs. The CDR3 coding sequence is TGTGCCTGGAGTGTAGCGGCAGGGGATGGCTACACCTTC. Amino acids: CAWSVAAGDGYTF.